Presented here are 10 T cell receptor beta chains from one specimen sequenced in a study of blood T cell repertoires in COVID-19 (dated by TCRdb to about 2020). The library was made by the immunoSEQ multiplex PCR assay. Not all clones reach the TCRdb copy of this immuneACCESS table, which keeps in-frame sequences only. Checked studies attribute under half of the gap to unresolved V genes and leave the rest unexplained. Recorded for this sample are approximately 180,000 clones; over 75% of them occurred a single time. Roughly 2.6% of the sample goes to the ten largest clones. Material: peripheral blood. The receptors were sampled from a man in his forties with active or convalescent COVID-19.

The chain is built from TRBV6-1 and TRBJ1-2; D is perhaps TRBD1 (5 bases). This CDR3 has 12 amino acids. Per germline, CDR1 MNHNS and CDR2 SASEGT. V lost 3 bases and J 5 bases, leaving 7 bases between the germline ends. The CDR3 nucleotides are TGTGCCAGCAGTGACAGGGAATATGGCTACACCTTC. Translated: CASSDREYGYTF.

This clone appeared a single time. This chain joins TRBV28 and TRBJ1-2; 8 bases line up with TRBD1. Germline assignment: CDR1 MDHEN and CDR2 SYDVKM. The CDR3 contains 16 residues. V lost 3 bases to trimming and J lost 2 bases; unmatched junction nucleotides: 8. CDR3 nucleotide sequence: TGTGCCAGCAGTTTGAGCGGGACAGGAGAAAACTATGGCTACACCTTC. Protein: CASSLSGTGENYGYTF.

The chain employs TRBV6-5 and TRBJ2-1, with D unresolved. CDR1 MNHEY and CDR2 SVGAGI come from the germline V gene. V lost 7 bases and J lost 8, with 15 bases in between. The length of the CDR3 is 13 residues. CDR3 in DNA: TGTGCCAGCACCTCACTCGGCGGCGATGAGCAGTTCTTC. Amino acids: CASTSLGGDEQFF.

CDR3 sequence: CASSQRAGRNTEAFF. CDR3 coding DNA: TGCGCCAGCAGCCAGAGGGCCGGTAGAAACACTGAAGCTTTCTTT. The rearrangement links TRBV4-1 to TRBJ1-1; D not certain. The CDR3 extends over 15 amino acids. The V and J ends lost 3 bases and 2 bases respectively, with 13 bases between them. The germline gives CDR1 MGHRA, CDR2 YSYEKL.

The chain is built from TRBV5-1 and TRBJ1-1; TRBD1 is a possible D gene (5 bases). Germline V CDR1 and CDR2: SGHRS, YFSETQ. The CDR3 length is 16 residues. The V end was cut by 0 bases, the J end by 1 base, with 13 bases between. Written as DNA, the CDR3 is TGCGCCAGCAGCTTGGAAGGGGCCGACCGGAACACTGAAGCTTTCTTT. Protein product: CASSLEGADRNTEAFF. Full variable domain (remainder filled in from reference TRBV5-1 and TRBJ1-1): KAGVTQTPRYLIKTRGQQVTLSCSPISGHRSVSWYQQTPGQGLQFLFEYFSETQRNKGNFPGRFSGRQFSNSRSEMNVSTLELGDSALYLCASSLEGADRNTEAFFGQGTRLTVV.

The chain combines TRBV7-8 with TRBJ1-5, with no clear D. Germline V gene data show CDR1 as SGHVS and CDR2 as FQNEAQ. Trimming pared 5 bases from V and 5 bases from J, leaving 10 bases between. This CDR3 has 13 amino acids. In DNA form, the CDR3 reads TGTGCCAGCAGCCTGTTTCTTGATCAGCCCCAGCATTTT. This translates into CASSLFLDQPQHF.

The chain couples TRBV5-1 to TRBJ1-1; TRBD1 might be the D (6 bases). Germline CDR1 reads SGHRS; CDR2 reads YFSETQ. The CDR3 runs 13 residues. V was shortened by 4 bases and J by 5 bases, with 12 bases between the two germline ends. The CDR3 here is CASSRLGATEAFF. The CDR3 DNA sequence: TGCGCCAGCAGCCGGCTGGGGGCGACTGAAGCTTTCTTT.

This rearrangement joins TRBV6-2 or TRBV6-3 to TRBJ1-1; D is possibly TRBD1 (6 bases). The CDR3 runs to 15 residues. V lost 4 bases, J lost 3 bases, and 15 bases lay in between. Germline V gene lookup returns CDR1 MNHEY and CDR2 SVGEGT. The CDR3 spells CASSSFGRGDTEAFF. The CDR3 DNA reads TGTGCCAGCAGTTCCTTTGGCAGGGGCGACACTGAAGCTTTCTTT.

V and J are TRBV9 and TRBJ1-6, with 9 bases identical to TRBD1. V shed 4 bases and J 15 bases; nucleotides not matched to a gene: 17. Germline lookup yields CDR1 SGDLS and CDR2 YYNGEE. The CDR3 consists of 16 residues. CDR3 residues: CASSPSPGQGFSYLHF. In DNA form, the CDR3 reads TGTGCCAGCAGCCCCTCCCCGGGACAGGGATTTTCATACCTCCACTTT.

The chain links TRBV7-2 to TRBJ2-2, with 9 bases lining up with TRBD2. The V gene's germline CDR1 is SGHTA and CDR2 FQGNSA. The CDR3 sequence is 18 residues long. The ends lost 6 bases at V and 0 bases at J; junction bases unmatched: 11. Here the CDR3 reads CASRSLGLAGPNTGELFF. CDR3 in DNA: TGTGCCAGCAGATCCCTGGGGCTAGCGGGGCCGAACACCGGGGAGCTGTTTTTT.